The entry that follows covers one TCR beta chain sequence. This entry is derived from a study of blood T cell repertoires in COVID-19. CDR3 length: 14 amino acids. CDR1 and CDR2 (germline): SGHRS, YFSETQ. With V trimmed by 6 bases and J by 4 bases, 8 bases remained unmatched. Here immunoSEQ multiplex PCR was the method, and the copy in TCRdb shows in-frame clones only, minus some. The sample records tens of thousands of clones, around 86% being singletons. Sequencing input: peripheral blood. This rearrangement joins TRBV5-1 to TRBJ2-3, with 7 bases that match TRBD1. This clonotype was obtained from a man between 45 and 60 years old with active COVID-19. The CDR3 nucleotides are TGCGCCAGCACCAAGAAGGGGGCCCCAGATACGCAGTATTTT. Its translation: CASTKKGAPDTQYF.